The clone carrying this TCR beta chain was observed a handful of times. From germline, CDR1 is SEHNR and CDR2 FQNEAQ (reference sequence). This CDR3 spans 16 amino acids. V was pared by 2 bases and J by 10 bases, with 23 bases between. This entry comes from a study of blood T cell repertoires in COVID-19. The table came from immunoSEQ multiplex PCR; TCRdb's copy has only in-frame clones and leaves some out. The sample has a few hundred thousand clones, approximately 83% seen once. The V and J genes are TRBV7-9 and TRBJ1-2; no reliable D call. The sequenced sample consisted of PBMCs or T cells enriched from blood (not recorded which). This receptor was identified in a man aged 25 to 40 who had recovered from COVID-19. This chain's CDR3 is CASSLISERRRFDYTF. CDR3 nucleotides: TGTGCCAGCAGCTTAATCTCGGAACGGCGGCGATTCGACTACACCTTC. Full variable domain (remainder filled in from reference TRBV7-9 and TRBJ1-2): DTGVSQNPRHKITKRGQNVTFRCDPISEHNRLYWYRQTLGQGPEFLTYFQNEAQLEKSRLLSDRFSAERPKGSFSTLEIQRTEQGDSAMYLCASSLISERRRFDYTFGSGTRLTVV.